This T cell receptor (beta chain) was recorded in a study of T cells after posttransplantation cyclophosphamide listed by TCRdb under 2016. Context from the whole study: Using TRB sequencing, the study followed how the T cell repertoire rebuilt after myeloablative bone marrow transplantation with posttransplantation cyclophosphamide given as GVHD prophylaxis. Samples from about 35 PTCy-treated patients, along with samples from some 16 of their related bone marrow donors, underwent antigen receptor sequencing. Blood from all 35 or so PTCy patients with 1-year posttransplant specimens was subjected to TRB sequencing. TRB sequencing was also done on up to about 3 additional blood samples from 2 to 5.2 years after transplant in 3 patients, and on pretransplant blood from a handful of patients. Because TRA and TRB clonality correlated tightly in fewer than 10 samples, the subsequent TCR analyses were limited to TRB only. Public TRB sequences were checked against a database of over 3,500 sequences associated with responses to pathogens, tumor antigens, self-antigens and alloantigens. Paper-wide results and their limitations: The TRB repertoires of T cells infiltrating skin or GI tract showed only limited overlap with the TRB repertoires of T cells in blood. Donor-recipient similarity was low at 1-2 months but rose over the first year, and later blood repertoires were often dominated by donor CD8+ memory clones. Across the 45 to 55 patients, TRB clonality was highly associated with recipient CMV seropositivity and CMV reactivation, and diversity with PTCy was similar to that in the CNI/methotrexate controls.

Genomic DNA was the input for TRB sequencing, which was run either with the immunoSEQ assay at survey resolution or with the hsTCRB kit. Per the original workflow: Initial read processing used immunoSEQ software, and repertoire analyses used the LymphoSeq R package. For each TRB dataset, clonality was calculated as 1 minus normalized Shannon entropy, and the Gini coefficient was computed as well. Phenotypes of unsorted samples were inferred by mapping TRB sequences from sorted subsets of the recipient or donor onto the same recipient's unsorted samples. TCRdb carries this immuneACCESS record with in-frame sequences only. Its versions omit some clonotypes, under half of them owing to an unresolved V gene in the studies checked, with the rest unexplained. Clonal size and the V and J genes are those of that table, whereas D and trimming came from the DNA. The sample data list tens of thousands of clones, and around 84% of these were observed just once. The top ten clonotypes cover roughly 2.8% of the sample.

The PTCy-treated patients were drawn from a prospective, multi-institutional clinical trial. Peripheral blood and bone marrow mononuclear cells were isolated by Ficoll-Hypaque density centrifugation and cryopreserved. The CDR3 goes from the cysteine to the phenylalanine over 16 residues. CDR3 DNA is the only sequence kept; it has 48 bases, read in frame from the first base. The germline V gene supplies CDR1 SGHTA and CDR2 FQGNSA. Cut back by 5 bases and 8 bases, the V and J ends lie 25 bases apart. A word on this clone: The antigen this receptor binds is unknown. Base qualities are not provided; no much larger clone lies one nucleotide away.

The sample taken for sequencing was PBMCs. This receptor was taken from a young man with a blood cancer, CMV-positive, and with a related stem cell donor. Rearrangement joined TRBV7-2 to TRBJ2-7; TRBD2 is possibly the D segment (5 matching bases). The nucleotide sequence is TGTGCCAGCAGCCAGACGATATTAGCTAGGGTCGGGAAGCAGTACTTC. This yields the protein CASSQTILARVGKQYF.